The 29 T cell receptor beta chains below come from one sample, sequenced in a study of blood T cell repertoires in COVID-19. Assay used: immunoSEQ multiplex PCR; TCRdb lists only in-frame clones, some missing. The sample contains around 180,000 clones, approximately 85% of which appear only once. Sequenced material: peripheral blood. The source is a man older than 75 with COVID-19, enrolled during active disease.

The CDR3 loop reads CASSRTGNQPQHF. CDR3 DNA sequence: TGTGCCAGCAGCCGAACAGGGAATCAGCCCCAGCATTTT. V gene TRBV5-6 combines with J gene TRBJ1-5; tentative D call: TRBD1 (6 bases). Between the trimmed V and J ends, which lost 4 bases and 4 bases, there was a span of 9 bases. CDR1 and CDR2 from the germline V gene are SGHDT and YYEEEE. The CDR3 has 13 amino acids.

This rearrangement joins TRBV29-1 to TRBJ2-1; D call uncertain. V lost 6 bases and J lost 3, with 21 bases in between. Per germline, CDR1 SQVTM and CDR2 ANQGSEA. The CDR3 runs 16 residues. The CDR3 is CSVDFGSQLRYNEQFF. CDR3 bases: TGCAGCGTCGACTTTGGGTCTCAGCTCCGCTACAATGAGCAGTTCTTC.

The chain is built from TRBV7-9 and TRBJ1-2, with D possibly matching TRBD1 (5 bases). The V gene's germline CDR1 is SEHNR and CDR2 FQNEAQ (reference sequence). This CDR3 contains 13 residues. V lost 5 bases to trimming and J lost 4 bases, with 11 bases between them. The CDR3 loop is CASSVQGVYGYTF. The CDR3 DNA sequence: TGTGCCAGCAGCGTGCAGGGTGTCTATGGCTACACCTTC.

This clone is a singleton in its sample. The chain uses TRBV7-6 and TRBJ2-3, with D possibly being TRBD2 (5 bases). V lost 5 bases and J 2 bases, leaving 14 bases between the germline ends. The CDR3 covers 15 residues. The germline V gene has CDR1 SGHVS and CDR2 FNYEAQ. CDR3 coding DNA: TGTGCCAGCAGCCGAGCGGCAGATTTCACAGATACGCAGTATTTT. It specifies CASSRAADFTDTQYF.

Note on this clone: This clone may be a read error of a much larger clone one base away. Other DNA sequences in this specimen translate into the identical CDR3. The chain joins TRBV6-1 to TRBJ1-1, with 7 bases fitting TRBD1. This CDR3 is 13 amino acids long. With V trimmed by 1 base and J by 5 bases, 1 base remained unmatched. Germline loops: CDR1 MNHNS, CDR2 SASEGT. CDR3 in amino acids: CASSEDRGTEAFF. Written as DNA, the CDR3 is TGTGCCAGCAGTGAAGACAGGGGAACTGAAGCTTTCTTT.

The CDR3 DNA reads as TGTGCCAGCAGCTACGACAACGACTATGGCTACACCTTC. Its translation is CASSYDNDYGYTF. This chain connects TRBV7-9 to TRBJ1-2; D remains unclear. Germline CDR1 and CDR2: SEHNR and FQNEAQ (reference sequence). The V end was cut by 4 bases, the J end by 3 bases, with 9 bases between. The CDR3 is made up of 13 amino acids.

This clone was detected a few times. This rearrangement joins TRBV11-3 to TRBJ1-2; 10 bases are shared with TRBD1. This CDR3 contains 15 residues. V lost 6 bases to trimming and J lost 4 bases; unmatched junction nucleotides: 8. From germline, CDR1 is SGHNT and CDR2 YENEEA. CDR3 sequence: CASSRGDRGFYGYTF. The CDR3 bases are TGTGCCAGCAGTCGCGGGGACAGGGGCTTCTATGGCTACACCTTC.

J is TRBJ2-2 and V is TRBV7-2; perhaps TRBD2 as D (5 bases). Germline assignment: CDR1 SGHTA and CDR2 FQGNSA. The CDR3 spans 14 residues. V lost 2 bases to trimming and J lost 5 bases, with 9 bases between them. The CDR3 DNA follows: TGTGCCAGCAGCTTACTTAGGGAGACCGGGGAGCTGTTTTTT. As protein: CASSLLRETGELFF.

The chain carries TRBV10-3 and TRBJ1-5; 8 bases are shared with TRBD1. The germline V gene has CDR1 ENHRY and CDR2 SYGVKD. Germline trimming cut 8 bases from V and 6 bases from J; bases unmatched to any gene: 3. The CDR3 contains 12 residues. CDR3 in DNA: TGTGCCATCGGACAGGGCGGTCAGCCCCAGCATTTT. It encodes CAIGQGGQPQHF.

A few counts support this clone. V and J are TRBV27 and TRBJ1-2; 12 bases line up with TRBD1. Germline-derived CDR1 and CDR2 are MNHEY and SMNVEV (reference sequence). The ends lost 4 bases at V and 4 bases at J; junction bases unmatched: 4. The CDR3 has 15 residues. For the CDR3, the DNA is TGTGCCAGCAGTTGGGACAGGGGGCCCAGCTATGGCTACACCTTC. Its protein is CASSWDRGPSYGYTF.

The chain uses TRBV7-2 and TRBJ2-5, with 15 bases fitting TRBD2. Trimming cost V 3 bases and J 1 base; bases outside gene matches: 6. The length of the CDR3 is 18 residues. Germline V CDR1 and CDR2: SGHTA, FQGNSA. CDR3: CASSFGLAGGETQETQYF. CDR3 nucleotide sequence: TGTGCCAGCAGCTTCGGACTAGCGGGGGGGGAGACCCAAGAGACCCAGTACTTC.

This clone was counted once. This chain uses TRBV7-3 with TRBJ1-2; the match to TRBD1 covers 9 bases. Germline CDR1 SGHTA, CDR2 FQGTGA. This CDR3 spans 15 amino acids. Trimming at V came to 5 bases and at J to 4 bases, leaving 8 bases not matched to a gene. The CDR3 coding sequence is TGTGCCAGCAGCCCGTCTAGGGACAGGGTCTATGGCTACACCTTC. Translating it yields CASSPSRDRVYGYTF.

The chain combines TRBV19 with TRBJ1-1, with D maybe TRBD1 (5 bases). Trimming stripped 4 bases from V and 0 bases from J, with 9 bases between. CDR1 LNHDA and CDR2 SQIVND come from the germline V gene (reference sequence). This CDR3 is built from 14 residues. The CDR3 DNA is TGTGCCAGTAGTACGCAGGGCATGAACACTGAAGCTTTCTTT. This codes for CASSTQGMNTEAFF.

In this sample, this clone turned up once. The chain joins TRBV28 to TRBJ1-5; TRBD1 is a possible D gene (6 bases). V lost 8 bases and J 5 bases, leaving 10 bases between the germline ends. The CDR3 consists of 12 residues. CDR1 MDHEN and CDR2 SYDVKM come from the germline V gene. CDR3 in DNA: TGTGCCAGCTGGACAGCTCATCAGCCCCAGCATTTT. It specifies CASWTAHQPQHF.

The chain uses TRBV6-2 or TRBV6-3 and TRBJ2-5; TRBD2 matches 10 bases. This CDR3 contains 16 residues. Looked up from germline, CDR1 is MNHEY and CDR2 is SVGEGT. V gave up 0 bases and J gave up 5 bases; unmatched junction bases: 6. The CDR3 nucleotides are TGTGCCAGCAGTTACTCGGGAGCGGGGGGGCAGGAGACCCAGTACTTC. Translation: CASSYSGAGGQETQYF.

The chain carries TRBV3-1 (or the pseudogene TRBV3-2) and TRBJ2-1; 10 nucleotides line up with TRBD2. Germline V CDR1 and CDR2: LGHDT, YNNKEL (reference sequence). This CDR3 contains 16 residues. Germline trimming cut 1 base from V and 14 bases from J; bases unmatched to any gene: 14. CDR3 region: CASSQVLTSGEGKEFF. CDR3 nucleotides: TGTGCCAGCAGCCAAGTACTTACTAGCGGGGAGGGGAAGGAGTTCTTC.

The chain employs TRBV7-3 and TRBJ2-3; 10 bases are a match to TRBD2. The CDR3 loop spans 16 amino acids. Trimming took 5 bases from V and 1 from J; bases not matched to a gene: 6. Germline values: CDR1 SGHTA, CDR2 FQGTGA. This chain's CDR3 is CASSPETSGGTDTQYF. The CDR3 DNA is TGTGCCAGCAGCCCGGAAACTAGCGGGGGCACAGATACGCAGTATTTT.

The CDR3 region has the DNA TGTGCCAGCAGCCCCGCGGGTGGGATGAACACTGAAGCTTTCTTT. Translated: CASSPAGGMNTEAFF. The V and J genes are TRBV7-3 and TRBJ1-1; no clear D gene. Trimming removed 5 bases from V and 0 bases from J, with 13 bases in between. Per germline, CDR1 SGHTA and CDR2 FQGTGA. This CDR3 comprises 15 residues.

This rearrangement joins TRBV10-1 to TRBJ1-2; D might be TRBD1 (6 bases). From germline, CDR1 is WNHNN and CDR2 SYGVQD (reference sequence). This CDR3 has 12 residues. The ends were cut back, 6 bases at V and 8 bases at J, with 13 bases in the middle. The CDR3 spells CASRAGVCGYTF. For the CDR3, the DNA is TGCGCCAGCAGGGCAGGGGTTTGCGGCTACACCTTC.

The chain joins TRBV12-5 to TRBJ1-1; D unresolved. CDR3 length: 14 amino acids. V lost 0 bases, J lost 4 bases, and 9 bases lay in between. The germline V gene encodes CDR1 LGHNT and CDR2 FRNRAP. The CDR3 spells CASGLVYSPTEAFF. In DNA, the CDR3 is TGTGCTAGTGGTTTGGTGTATTCCCCCACTGAAGCTTTCTTT.

V usage is TRBV3-1 (or the pseudogene TRBV3-2) and J usage is TRBJ2-7, with 9 bases that match TRBD1. The CDR3 sequence is 15 residues long. Germline CDR1 LGHDT, CDR2 YNNKEL (reference sequence). V shed 5 bases, J shed 3 bases, and the junction held 8 bases outside the gene matches. CDR3 in amino acids: CASSSPGQGYYEQYF. The CDR3 coding sequence is TGTGCCAGCAGCTCCCCGGGACAGGGATACTACGAGCAGTACTTC.

This clone was seen more than once but under ten times. J is TRBJ1-2 and V is TRBV7-2; unclear D gene. The CDR3 is 16 residues long. Trimming stripped 2 bases from V and 1 base from J, with 14 bases between. The germline gives CDR1 SGHTA, CDR2 FQGNSA. CDR3 nucleotide sequence: TGTGCCAGCAGCTTAATAGGCTCTAGCCATAACTATGGCTACACCTTC. Protein sequence: CASSLIGSSHNYGYTF.

This chain joins TRBV5-5 and TRBJ1-2, with D possibly matching TRBD1 (6 bases). V was clipped by 1 base and J by 3 bases, with 7 bases between them. The germline CDR1 and CDR2 sequences are SGHKS and YYEKEE (reference sequence). The CDR3 is made up of 13 amino acids. CDR3 in amino acids: CASSLYRDYGYTF. CDR3 DNA: TGTGCCAGCAGCTTGTACAGGGACTATGGCTACACCTTC.

DNA for the CDR3: TGTGCCAGCAGTCTTACAGGGGTTAACTCCTACGAGCAGTACTTC. The encoded protein is CASSLTGVNSYEQYF. This sequence joins TRBV27 and TRBJ2-7; 7 positions agree with TRBD1. V trimming: 5 bases; J trimming: 0 bases; junction bases outside the gene matches: 7. CDR1 and CDR2 from the germline V gene are MNHEY and SMNVEV (reference sequence). The CDR3 loop spans 15 amino acids.

J is TRBJ2-1 and V is TRBV5-4; 8 bases are shared with TRBD1. Germline values: CDR1 SGHNT, CDR2 YYREEE (reference sequence). The CDR3 spans 14 residues. Trimming took 4 bases from V and 4 from J; bases not matched to a gene: 4. The CDR3 sequence is CASSPGQDYNEQFF. The DNA of the CDR3 is TGTGCCAGCAGCCCGGGACAGGATTACAATGAGCAGTTCTTC. Looking up the rest from reference TRBV5-4 and TRBJ2-1 gives the full variable domain: ETGVTQSPTHLIKTRGQQVTLRCSSQSGHNTVSWYQQALGQGPQFIFQYYREEENGRGNFPPRFSGLQFPNYSSELNVNALELDDSALYLCASSPGQDYNEQFFGPGTRLTVL.

The genes are TRBV28 and TRBJ1-1; D perhaps matches TRBD1 (5 bases). With 8 bases removed from V and 0 bases from J, the gap between germline ends came to 10 bases. Per the germline V gene, CDR1 is MDHEN and CDR2 is SYDVKM. The CDR3 spans 13 residues. The CDR3, as DNA: TGTGCCAGCCCGGCGGGGCTGAACACTGAAGCTTTCTTT. It yields the protein CASPAGLNTEAFF.

The DNA of the CDR3 is TGTGCCAGCAGCTCGGACAGGTCGGATCAGCCCCAGCATTTT. It encodes CASSSDRSDQPQHF. The gene calls are TRBV5-4 and TRBJ1-5, with 7 bases matching TRBD1. Germline loops: CDR1 SGHNT, CDR2 YYREEE (reference sequence). Trimming at V came to 3 bases and at J to 5 bases, leaving 5 bases not matched to a gene. CDR3 length: 14 residues.

The chain joins TRBV5-4 to TRBJ1-2; D is perhaps TRBD1 (6 bases). V was cut by 2 bases and J by 0 bases, with 17 bases left in between. This CDR3 region has 17 residues. Germline CDR1 is SGHNT and CDR2 is YYREEE (reference sequence). The CDR3, as DNA: TGTGCCAGCAGCTTAGGTCTTACAGGGCTAGCTAACTATGGCTACACCTTC. It specifies CASSLGLTGLANYGYTF.

The J gene is TRBJ2-7, the V gene TRBV10-3; D may be TRBD1 (5 bases). V dropped 4 bases and J dropped 3 bases, with 10 bases sitting between them. Per germline, CDR1 ENHRY and CDR2 SYGVKD. This CDR3 is 13 amino acids long. The CDR3, as DNA: TGTGCCATCAGTGGGGCAGGGAACTACGAGCAGTACTTC. Translation gives CAISGAGNYEQYF.